This T cell receptor beta chain was sequenced in a study of blood T cell repertoires in COVID-19. The method was immunoSEQ multiplex PCR; TCRdb's version includes in-frame clones alone and lacks a portion of them. The sample shows about 270,000 clones, around 90% of them seen only once. There are 12 residues in the CDR3. The V gene lost 8 bases and the J gene lost 8 bases, with 15 bases spanning the gap. This clonotype was obtained from a woman in her twenties or thirties with acute COVID-19. The genes are TRBV12-3 or TRBV12-4 and TRBJ1-2; D may be TRBD1 (5 bases). Sequenced sample: PBMCs or T cells enriched from blood (not recorded which). As DNA, the CDR3 is TGTGCCAGCCGGGACGGGGGAGACGGCTACACCTTC. Amino acid sequence: CASRDGGDGYTF.